This is a list of T cell receptor beta chains from one sample in a study of blood T cell repertoires in COVID-19. Sequencing was performed with immunoSEQ multiplex PCR; in TCRdb, only in-frame clones are kept and a portion is missing. Among 65,000 to 90,000 clones listed, more than 70% were seen once. Sequenced: peripheral blood. These receptors were taken from a man aged 50 to 59 with active COVID-19. Each CDR3 is given with its conserved first and last residue. D genes are given only for firm matches. Only part of the rows carry a size: once, few, many, or a class if the clone is expanded.

TRBJ2-6 TRBV29-1 . . CSVEGQAEGGANVLTF TGCAGCGTTGAAGGTCAGGCCGAGGGTGGGGCCAACGTCCTGACTTTC
TRBJ2-7 TRBV5-5 . . CASSRQDTAEYEQYF TGTGCCAGCAGCCGACAGGATACTGCGGAATACGAGCAGTACTTC
TRBJ1-1 TRBV7-9 . TRBD1 CASSRGQVDTEAFF TGTGCCAGCAGCCGAGGACAGGTGGACACTGAAGCTTTCTTT
TRBJ2-1 TRBV27 . TRBD2 CASSLTLADYNEQFF TGTGCCAGCAGTTTAACACTAGCGGATTACAATGAGCAGTTCTTC
TRBJ2-1 TRBV5-4 . . CASSLEQGNYNEQFF TGTGCCAGCAGCTTGGAACAGGGAAACTACAATGAGCAGTTCTTC
TRBJ2-7 TRBV28 . . CASSLPGVSLGEQYF TGTGCCAGCAGTCTTCCGGGAGTCTCCCTTGGCGAGCAGTACTTC
TRBJ2-3 TRBV5-1 . TRBD1 CASSGGTGSRTDTQYF TGCGCCAGCAGCGGCGGGACAGGGTCCCGCACAGATACGCAGTATTTT
TRBJ2-7 TRBV5-1 . TRBD2 CASSLRAGGPYEQYF TGCGCCAGCAGCTTAAGAGCGGGAGGCCCCTACGAGCAGTACTTC
TRBJ1-5 TRBV7-9 once . CASSLAGSNQPQHF TGTGCCAGCAGCTTAGCCGGGAGCAATCAGCCCCAGCATTTT
TRBJ1-2 TRBV7-2 once TRBD1 CASSPGQGWDNYGYTF TGTGCCAGCAGCCCGGGACAGGGGTGGGATAACTATGGCTACACCTTC
TRBJ1-2 TRBV28 . . CASSSGTTYGYTF TGTGCCAGCAGTTCCGGGACAACTTATGGCTACACCTTC
TRBJ1-5 TRBV6-1 . TRBD1 CASREIRTGGSQPQHF TGTGCCAGCAGGGAAATAAGGACAGGGGGGAGTCAGCCCCAGCATTTT
TRBJ1-6 TRBV5-8 few . CASSPGDLGSYNSPLHF TGTGCCAGCAGCCCGGGGGACTTAGGCTCCTATAATTCACCCCTCCACTTT
TRBJ2-4 TRBV4-2 . TRBD2 CASSQDLAGVAKNIQYF TGTGCCAGCAGCCAAGATCTGGCGGGAGTGGCCAAAAACATTCAGTACTTC
TRBJ2-7 TRBV6-5 . TRBD1 CASSPGTGDYEQYF TGTGCCAGCAGTCCCGGGACAGGGGATTACGAGCAGTACTTC
TRBJ2-5 TRBV19 . . CASTRRGGIQETQYF TGTGCCAGTACCAGAAGGGGGGGAATACAAGAGACCCAGTACTTC
TRBJ1-2 TRBV7-8 . TRBD1 CASSSSRDRFANYGYTF TGTGCCAGCAGCTCGTCCCGGGACAGGTTCGCTAACTATGGCTACACCTTC
TRBJ1-5 TRBV2 . . CASMAGEGQPQHF TGTGCCAGCATGGCGGGAGAGGGCCAGCCCCAGCATTTT
TRBJ1-1 TRBV12-3/TRBV12-4 . . CASSLAGAEAFF TGTGCCAGCAGTTTAGCAGGAGCTGAAGCTTTCTTT
TRBJ1-1 TRBV7-2 . . CASSVSGIRRGALKLFF TGTGCCAGCAGCGTATCCGGGATCCGGCGGGGGGCACTGAAGCTTTTCTTT
TRBJ1-5 TRBV27 many TRBD1 CASGDRGPNQPQHF TGTGCCAGCGGCGACAGGGGGCCCAATCAGCCCCAGCATTTT
TRBJ1-3 TRBV7-2 . . CASSHDMASGNTIYF TGTGCCAGCAGCCACGACATGGCCTCTGGAAACACCATATATTTT
TRBJ2-3 TRBV4-1 . . CASSQDLETGVRVTDTQYF TGCGCCAGCAGCCAAGATCTAGAGACGGGGGTTCGGGTAACAGATACGCAGTATTTT
TRBJ1-2 TRBV6-2/TRBV6-3 . TRBD1 CASSLDRVYGYTF TGTGCCAGCAGTCTGGACAGGGTCTATGGCTACACCTTC
TRBJ1-1 TRBV5-5 . TRBD1 CASSWDSGTEAFF TGTGCCAGCAGCTGGGACAGTGGTACTGAAGCTTTCTTT
TRBJ2-5 TRBV7-2 . . CASSLATGQETQYF TGTGCCAGCAGCTTAGCGACAGGCCAAGAGACCCAGTACTTC
TRBJ2-1 TRBV4-3 . TRBD2 CASSQDRLAGVEQFF TGCGCCAGCAGCCAAGATCGCCTAGCGGGAGTTGAGCAGTTCTTC
TRBJ2-1 TRBV5-4 few TRBD1 CASSLGQVYNEQFF TGTGCCAGCAGCCTCGGACAGGTTTACAATGAGCAGTTCTTC
TRBJ1-2 TRBV11-2 . . CASSLPQRGGYTF TGTGCCAGCAGCCTTCCACAGCGGGGGGGCTACACCTTC
TRBJ2-1 TRBV5-1 . . CASSLESPYNEQFF TGCGCCAGCAGCTTGGAATCCCCGTACAATGAGCAGTTCTTC
TRBJ1-4 TRBV2 . TRBD1 CASSEVRQGAFNEKLFF TGTGCCAGCAGTGAAGTGAGACAGGGGGCGTTTAATGAAAAACTGTTTTTT
TRBJ1-2 TRBV7-9 once . CASSLGENYGYTF TGTGCCAGCAGCTTAGGAGAAAACTATGGCTACACCTTC
TRBJ2-1 TRBV7-2 . . CASSLESRRVLPNEQFF TGTGCCAGCAGCTTGGAGTCACGGCGGGTTCTACCCAATGAGCAGTTCTTC
TRBJ1-2 TRBV11-2 few TRBD1 CASSLTGTGGYTF TGTGCCAGCAGCTTAACCGGGACAGGGGGCTACACCTTC
TRBJ1-5 TRBV28 few . CASSSRNQPQHF TGTGCCAGCAGTTCCAGGAATCAGCCCCAGCATTTT
TRBJ2-5 TRBV6-5 . . CASSYNRRETQYF TGTGCCAGCAGTTACAATAGGAGAGAGACCCAGTACTTC
TRBJ2-7 TRBV4-1 . TRBD1 CASSQDYRGTASYEQYF TGCGCCAGCAGCCAAGACTATAGGGGGACAGCATCCTACGAGCAGTACTTC
TRBJ2-2 TRBV11-2 . TRBD1 CAGQGSVPGELFF TGTGCCGGACAGGGGTCCGTACCCGGGGAGCTGTTTTTT
TRBJ2-1 TRBV5-1 once . CASSLRAGDNEQFF TGCGCCAGCAGCTTGAGAGCAGGGGACAATGAGCAGTTCTTC
TRBJ2-4 TRBV2 few . CASSSLGLVLAKNIQYF TGTGCCAGCAGTAGCCTGGGTCTAGTCTTAGCCAAAAACATTCAGTACTTC
TRBJ2-3 TRBV27 . TRBD2 CASSSQARGNFADTQYF TGTGCCAGCAGCTCTCAAGCGCGGGGGAATTTCGCAGATACGCAGTATTTT
TRBJ2-1 TRBV4-1 . TRBD2 CASSKRESYNEQFF TGCGCCAGCAGTAAGCGGGAGTCCTACAATGAGCAGTTCTTC
TRBJ2-5 TRBV11-2 . . CASSLGSQGIGETQYF TGTGCCAGCAGCTTAGGGTCGCAGGGAATCGGGGAGACCCAGTACTTC
TRBJ1-5 TRBV2 . . CASSDRTGLQPQHF TGTGCCAGCAGTGATCGTACAGGTCTCCAGCCCCAGCATTTT
TRBJ1-2 TRBV7-2 . . CASSLRAPGDYGYTF TGTGCCAGCAGCTTAAGGGCTCCAGGGGACTATGGCTACACCTTC
TRBJ2-1 TRBV7-2 . TRBD2 CASRKREGRDEQFF TGTGCCAGCCGCAAGCGGGAGGGCCGGGATGAGCAGTTCTTC
TRBJ1-2 TRBV11-2 medium-sized TRBD1 CASSHGTANYGYTF TGTGCCAGCAGCCACGGGACAGCTAACTATGGCTACACCTTC
TRBJ1-4 TRBV4-1 . . CASSQDHAGKLPTNEKLFF TGCGCCAGCAGCCAAGATCACGCAGGGAAGTTACCAACTAATGAAAAACTGTTTTTT
TRBJ2-1 TRBV28 . TRBD1 CASSLSEGGPYNEQFF TGTGCCAGCAGTTTAAGTGAAGGGGGCCCCTACAATGAGCAGTTCTTC
TRBJ2-1 TRBV9 few . CASSVGGLSSYNEQFF TGTGCCAGCAGCGTAGGTGGACTTAGCTCCTACAATGAGCAGTTCTTC